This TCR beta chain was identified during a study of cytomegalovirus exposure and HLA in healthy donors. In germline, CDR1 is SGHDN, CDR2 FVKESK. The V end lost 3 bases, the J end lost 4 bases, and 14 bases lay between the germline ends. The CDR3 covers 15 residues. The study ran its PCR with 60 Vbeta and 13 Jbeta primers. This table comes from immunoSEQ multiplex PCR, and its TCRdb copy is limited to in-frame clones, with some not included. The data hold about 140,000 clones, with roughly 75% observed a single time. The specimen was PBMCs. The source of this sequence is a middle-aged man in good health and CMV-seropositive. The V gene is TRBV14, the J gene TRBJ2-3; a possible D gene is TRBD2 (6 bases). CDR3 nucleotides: TGTGCCAGCAGCCAGGGACTCCCGCTCCCAGATACGCAGTATTTT. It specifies CASSQGLPLPDTQYF. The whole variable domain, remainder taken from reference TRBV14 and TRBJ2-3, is EAGVTQFPSHSVIEKGQTVTLRCDPISGHDNLYWYRRVMGKEIKFLLHFVKESKQDESGMPNNRFLAERTGGTYSTLKVQPAELEDSGVYFCASSQGLPLPDTQYFGPGTRLTVL.